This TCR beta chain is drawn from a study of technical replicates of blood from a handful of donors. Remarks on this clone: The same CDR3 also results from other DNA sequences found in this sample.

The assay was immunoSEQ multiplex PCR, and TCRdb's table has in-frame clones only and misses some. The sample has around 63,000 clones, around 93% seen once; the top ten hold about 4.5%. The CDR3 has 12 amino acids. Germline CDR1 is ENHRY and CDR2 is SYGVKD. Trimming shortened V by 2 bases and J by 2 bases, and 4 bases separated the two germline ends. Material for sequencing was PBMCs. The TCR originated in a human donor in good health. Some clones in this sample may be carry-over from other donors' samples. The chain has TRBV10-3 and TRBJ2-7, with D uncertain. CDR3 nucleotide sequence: TGTGCCATCAGTGAGAGCACCTACGAGCAGTACTTC. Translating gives CAISESTYEQYF.